These T cell receptor beta chains were read from a single sample in a study of blood T cell repertoires in COVID-19. Data came from immunoSEQ multiplex PCR; TCRdb stores just in-frame clones and leaves some out. This sample carries 60,000 to 70,000 clones, 74% of them seen once, and the ten largest clones take under 30%. Sequencing was done on a sample of peripheral blood. Every receptor here comes from a woman of 80 years or more with acute or convalescent COVID-19. The CDR3 runs from the conserved cysteine through the conserved F or W. A D gene is named only where the DNA matches it firmly. A row's size may be missing; if present it is once, few, many or a size class.

.	.	TRBV6-4	TRBJ2-1	TGTGCCAGCAGGGGAGGTTTGGGTGAGCAGTTCTTC	CASRGGLGEQFF
.	TRBD1	TRBV19	TRBJ2-7	TGTGCCAGTAGTGGGGGGAGGGACAGGGCCAGCTCCTACGAGCAGTACTTC	CASSGGRDRASSYEQYF
.	TRBD2	TRBV24-1	TRBJ2-3	TGTGCCACCCAGACTAGCGGGAGGGCTGGCACAGATACGCAGTATTTT	CATQTSGRAGTDTQYF
.	.	TRBV28	TRBJ2-5	TGTGCCAGCAGTTTGTCCCCAATTTTAAAGTCCTTAGACTTC	CASSLSPILKSLDF
few	.	TRBV5-1	TRBJ1-5	TGCGCCAGCAGCTTGGCGGGCAGGGCTTTTCAGCCCCAGCATTTT	CASSLAGRAFQPQHF
few	.	TRBV19	TRBJ1-2	TGTGCCAGCAGGGATAACTATGGCTACACCTTC	CASRDNYGYTF
once	.	TRBV6-1	TRBJ2-7	TGTGCCAGCAGTGATTCGGGGTCTCGCTTGTACGAGCAGTACTTC	CASSDSGSRLYEQYF
.	TRBD1	TRBV4-3	TRBJ2-1	TGCGCCAGCAGCCAAGCCGGCAGGGGGACCTACAATGAGCAGTTCTTC	CASSQAGRGTYNEQFF
.	.	TRBV20-1	TRBJ2-5	TGCAGTGCTAGACCGGAAGAGACCCAGTACTTC	CSARPEETQYF
few	TRBD1	TRBV27	TRBJ2-7	TGTGCCAGCAGACCAGGACAGGGGGCTTACTACGAGCAGTACTTC	CASRPGQGAYYEQYF
few	TRBD1	TRBV6-5	TRBJ1-1	TGTGCCACCCGAGGCCGGACAGGTGAAGCTTTCTTT	CATRGRTGEAFF
.	.	TRBV11-2	TRBJ2-6	TGTGCCAGCAGCTTAGACAGCTCTGGGGCCAACGTCCTGACTTTC	CASSLDSSGANVLTF
few	.	TRBV5-4	TRBJ2-3	TGTGCCAGCAGCCTCGGTCCGGGACTTATAGATACGCAGTATTTT	CASSLGPGLIDTQYF
.	TRBD1	TRBV4-3	TRBJ2-7	TGCGCCAGCAGCCAAGACCCACAGGGGTACGAGCAGTACTTC	CASSQDPQGYEQYF
.	TRBD2	TRBV11-3	TRBJ2-5	TGTGCCAGCAGCCCCGGGACTAGCGGGCAAGAGACCCAGTACTTC	CASSPGTSGQETQYF
few	.	TRBV7-8	TRBJ1-2	TGTGCCAGCAGCCGTGCCGACAGCAACTATGGCTACACCTTC	CASSRADSNYGYTF
.	.	TRBV18	TRBJ2-7	TGTGCCAGCTCACCCCCCGCGCAGGGGAGAACCTACGAGCAGTACTTC	CASSPPAQGRTYEQYF
.	TRBD2	TRBV5-1	TRBJ2-3	TGCGCCAGCACGACTAGCGGGGGCACAGATACGCAGTATTTT	CASTTSGGTDTQYF
.	TRBD1	TRBV9	TRBJ1-1	TGTGCCAGCAGCGTAGGGGCCAGGGGGAGCACTGAAGCTTTCTTT	CASSVGARGSTEAFF
once	TRBD1	TRBV5-1	TRBJ1-2	TGCGCCAGCAGCTTAATACAGGGGGCCAACTCTGGCTACACCTTC	CASSLIQGANSGYTF
few	TRBD1	TRBV24-1	TRBJ1-5	TGTGCCACCATTAGGTCGGGACAGGAGATCAATCAGCCCCAGCATTTT	CATIRSGQEINQPQHF
.	TRBD2	TRBV30	TRBJ2-2	TGTGCCTGGACTCCACGGAGGCTAGCGGGAGCAGGGGAGCTGTTTTTT	CAWTPRRLAGAGELFF
.	TRBD1	TRBV12-5	TRBJ2-7	TGTGCTAGTGGTTTGACAACATTCGGGACAGGCCATTACGAGCAGTACTTC	CASGLTTFGTGHYEQYF
once	.	TRBV3-1/TRBV3-2	TRBJ2-6	TGTGCCAGCAGCCCTGTAGGGGGCTCTGGGGCCAACGTCCTGACTTTC	CASSPVGGSGANVLTF
.	.	TRBV20-1	TRBJ2-2	TGCAGTGCTAGTCTGACTGGAGCCGGGGAGCTGTTTTTT	CSASLTGAGELFF
.	.	TRBV7-6	TRBJ1-2	TGTGCCAGCAGCCTCTCTCAGGGTGCTAACTATGGCTACACCTTC	CASSLSQGANYGYTF
.	TRBD1	TRBV5-1	TRBJ2-1	TGCGCCAGCAGCACGGGACAGGGGGCCTACAATGAGCAGTTCTTC	CASSTGQGAYNEQFF
few	.	TRBV12-3/TRBV12-4	TRBJ2-2	TGTGCCAGCAGTAGACAGGTGACCGGGGAGCTGTTTTTT	CASSRQVTGELFF
.	.	TRBV11-3	TRBJ2-2	TGTGCCAGCAGCTTAGCGGGCACCGGGGAGCTGTTTTTT	CASSLAGTGELFF
.	.	TRBV7-2	TRBJ1-5	TGTGCCAGCAGCTTAGACGGGGTCGGAAGCAATCAGCCCCAGCATTTT	CASSLDGVGSNQPQHF
.	.	TRBV6-2/TRBV6-3	TRBJ1-3	TGTGCCAGCAGTTACGGGCTCTCTGGAAACACCATATATTTT	CASSYGLSGNTIYF
.	.	TRBV19	TRBJ1-6	TGTGCCAGTAGTATAGGGACAGAGCTCTCACCCCTCCACTTT	CASSIGTELSPLHF
few	.	TRBV6-1	TRBJ1-5	TGTGCCAGCAGTGAAACCTCTGGGGCGCTGGCCCAGCATTTT	CASSETSGALAQHF
.	.	TRBV7-9	TRBJ1-5	TGTGCCAGCAGTAAGGAAGGAGACAGTGGCAATCAGCCCCAGCATTTT	CASSKEGDSGNQPQHF
.	.	TRBV11-2	TRBJ2-5	TGTGCCAGCAGCCCACTTGGGGGGGGGCGGGAGACCCAGTACTTC	CASSPLGGGRETQYF
.	.	TRBV4-1	TRBJ2-7	TGCGCCAGCAGCCAAGGGAGCTCCTACGAGCAGTACTTC	CASSQGSSYEQYF
.	.	TRBV10-3	TRBJ1-2	TGTGCCATCAGGGACTCCGATTCCCAGTCAGGCTATGGCTACACCTTC	CAIRDSDSQSGYGYTF
.	TRBD2	TRBV6-5	TRBJ2-3	TGTGCCAGCAGACTAGCGGGGGGGAGGGATACGCAGTATTTT	CASRLAGGRDTQYF
.	TRBD1	TRBV28	TRBJ1-1	TGTGCCAGCAGTTTATCCCAGACAGGGGGGACTGAAGCTTTCTTT	CASSLSQTGGTEAFF